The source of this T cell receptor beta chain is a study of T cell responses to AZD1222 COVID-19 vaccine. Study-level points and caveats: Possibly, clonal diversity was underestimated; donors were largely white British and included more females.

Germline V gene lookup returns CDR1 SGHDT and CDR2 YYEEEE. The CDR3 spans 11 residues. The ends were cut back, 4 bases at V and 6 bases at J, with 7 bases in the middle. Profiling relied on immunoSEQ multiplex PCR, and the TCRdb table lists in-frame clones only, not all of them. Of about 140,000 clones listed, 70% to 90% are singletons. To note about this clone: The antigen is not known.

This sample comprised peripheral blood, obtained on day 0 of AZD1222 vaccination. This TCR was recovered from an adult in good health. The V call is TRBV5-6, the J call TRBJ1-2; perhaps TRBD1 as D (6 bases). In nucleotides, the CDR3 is TGTGCCAGCAGCCACAGGGATGGCTACACCTTC. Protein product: CASSHRDGYTF.